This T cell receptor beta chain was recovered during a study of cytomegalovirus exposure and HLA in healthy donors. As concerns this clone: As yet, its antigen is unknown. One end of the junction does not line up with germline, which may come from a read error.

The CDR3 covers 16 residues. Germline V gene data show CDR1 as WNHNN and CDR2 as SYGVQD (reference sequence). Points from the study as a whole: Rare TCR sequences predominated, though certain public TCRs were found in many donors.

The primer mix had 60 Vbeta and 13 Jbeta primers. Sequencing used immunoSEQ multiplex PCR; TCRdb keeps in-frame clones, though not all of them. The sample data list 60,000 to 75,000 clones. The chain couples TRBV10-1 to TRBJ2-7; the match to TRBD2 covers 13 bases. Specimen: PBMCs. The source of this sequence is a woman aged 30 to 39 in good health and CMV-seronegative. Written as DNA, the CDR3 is TGCGCCAGCAGTGGGGGCACTTATTCCGGGACTAGCGGGATGATCTTC. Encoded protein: CASSGGTYSGTSGMIF.